This T cell receptor (beta chain) comes out of a study of OX40 agonist ivuxolimab in advanced cancers. The germline V and J ends were trimmed by 2 bases and 4 bases, with 20 bases remaining between them. The CDR3 extends over 18 amino acids. Germline V CDR1 and CDR2: SGHAT, FQNNGV. Method: immunoSEQ multiplex PCR; TCRdb's copy keeps in-frame clones and lacks some. This table has about 13,000 clones, under 90% appearing once. This rearrangement joins TRBV11-2 to TRBJ2-2, with D unresolved. This sequence was found in an adult with an advanced solid tumor such as melanoma, head and neck, liver or kidney cancer. The starting material was CD4+ or CD8+ T cells sorted from blood, obtained in a trial of the OX40 agonist ivuxolimab. CDR3 region: CASSLNYPIVYGTGELFF. In DNA form, the CDR3 reads TGTGCCAGCAGCTTAAACTACCCGATAGTATACGGCACCGGGGAGCTGTTTTTT.